This T cell receptor (beta chain) is from a study of shared clonotypes between healthy human individuals. This clone was observed a handful of times. Unmatched junction bases numbered 5, after V lost 7 bases and J lost 2 bases. Germline CDR1 is LNHDA and CDR2 is SQIVND (reference sequence). CDR3 length equals 14 residues. Some clones are missing from TCRdb's copy, which holds only in-frame ones; the method was immunoSEQ multiplex PCR. The sample lists about 1.1 million clones, approximately 80% occurring once. Material: memory CD4+ T cells from PBMCs. Subset of the sample: CD45RA-negative fraction. The TCR was taken from a man aged 18 to 30 in good health. Some clones in this sample may be carry-over from other donors' samples. V usage is TRBV19 and J usage is TRBJ1-1, with TRBD1 identical over 9 bases. Here the CDR3 DNA reads TGTGCCAGTACTCCGGACAGGGGCAACACTGAAGCTTTCTTT. It codes for CASTPDRGNTEAFF.